Presented here are 7 T cell receptor beta chains from one specimen sequenced in a study of T cells in Graves' hyperthyroidism and ophthalmopathy. Researchers took RNA transcripts and amplified the TCR beta CDR3 regions from them. When the TCR CDR3 underwent first-round RT-PCR, the HTBI primer set was used. TCRdb redid the calling of the multiplex PCR reads with MiXCR, one entry per CDR3 protein. Of approximately 590,000 distinct CDR3 sequences detected, around a sixth appear once; the ten largest clones hold 7.3%. The sample comprised blood. All receptors come from a woman in her thirties with Graves' hyperthyroidism.

V and J are TRBV15 and TRBJ2-6; TRBD1 might be the D (6 bases). Germline loops: CDR1 LNHNV, CDR2 YYDKDF (reference sequence). The CDR3 length is 19 residues. Trimming left V 8 bases short and J 4 bases short, with 27 bases between. The CDR3 reads CATPPVGVKGVIGANVLTF. CDR3 DNA: TGTGCCACCCCTCCCGTGGGTGTGAAGGGGGTGATAGGGGCCAACGTCCTGACTTTC.

This clonotype was picked up many times. The chain uses TRBV3-1 and TRBJ2-1; 10 positions match TRBD2. Germline lookup yields CDR1 LGHDT and CDR2 YNNKEL (reference sequence). V trimming: 0 bases; J trimming: 3 bases; junction bases outside the gene matches: 2. The CDR3 spans 16 residues. This CDR3 is CASSQEWTSGYNEQFF. The CDR3 nucleotides are TGTGCCAGCAGCCAAGAGTGGACTAGCGGCTACAATGAGCAGTTCTTC.

This clonotype came up many times. The chain couples TRBV20-1 to TRBJ2-4; a possible D gene is TRBD2 (6 bases). Germline assignment: CDR1 DFQATT and CDR2 SNEGSKA (reference sequence). The germline V and J ends were trimmed by 3 bases and 7 bases, with 10 bases remaining between them. CDR3 length: 12 residues. The DNA for the CDR3 is TGCAGTGCTAGCGGGGGTGATAACATTCAGTACTTC. Its protein is CSASGGDNIQYF.

This clonotype was counted between two and nine times. This may arise from a read error, as a much more abundant clone is one base away. The conserved final phenylalanine or tryptophan is absent from the CDR3, which likely points to a read error. This rearrangement joins TRBV20-1 to TRBJ2-7, with 9 bases identical to TRBD2. The CDR3 totals 13 residues. CDR1 DFQATT and CDR2 SNEGSKA come from the germline V gene (reference sequence). The V and J ends lost 7 bases and 4 bases, in that order; junction bases with no gene match: 8. The CDR3 bases are TGCAGTGTTCTGCCGGGACTAGCTTACGAGCAGTACCTC. It is translated as CSVLPGLAYEQYL.

There are many counts of this clonotype. This rearrangement joins TRBV7-2 to TRBJ2-7; no reliable D call. The CDR3 loop spans 13 amino acids. The V gene lost 3 bases and the J gene lost 0 bases, with 6 bases spanning the gap. The germline CDR1 and CDR2 sequences are SGHTA and FQGNSA. CDR3 amino acids: CASSFYPSYEQYF. In DNA form, the CDR3 reads TGTGCCAGCAGCTTTTACCCCTCCTACGAGCAGTACTTC.

This clonotype was detected a few times. The rearrangement joins TRBV6-1 to TRBJ2-7, with TRBD1 matching over 8 bases. The germline V gene has CDR1 MNHNS and CDR2 SASEGT. The CDR3 spans 14 residues. After removal of 6 bases from V and 3 bases from J, the junction contained 7 bases not matched to a gene. CDR3 bases: TGTGCCAGCAGACGAGACAGGGGTTACTACGAGCAGTACTTC. It specifies CASRRDRGYYEQYF.

This clonotype was seen repeatedly, ten times or more. The gene calls are TRBV12-3 or TRBV12-4 and TRBJ2-1; 8 bases match TRBD2. This CDR3 has 18 amino acids. The V and J ends lost 3 bases and 6 bases, in that order; junction bases with no gene match: 16. This CDR3 is CASSLRSGAGVGLNEQFF. The CDR3 nucleotides are TGTGCCAGCAGTTTGAGATCAGGAGCGGGAGTCGGGCTCAATGAGCAGTTCTTC.